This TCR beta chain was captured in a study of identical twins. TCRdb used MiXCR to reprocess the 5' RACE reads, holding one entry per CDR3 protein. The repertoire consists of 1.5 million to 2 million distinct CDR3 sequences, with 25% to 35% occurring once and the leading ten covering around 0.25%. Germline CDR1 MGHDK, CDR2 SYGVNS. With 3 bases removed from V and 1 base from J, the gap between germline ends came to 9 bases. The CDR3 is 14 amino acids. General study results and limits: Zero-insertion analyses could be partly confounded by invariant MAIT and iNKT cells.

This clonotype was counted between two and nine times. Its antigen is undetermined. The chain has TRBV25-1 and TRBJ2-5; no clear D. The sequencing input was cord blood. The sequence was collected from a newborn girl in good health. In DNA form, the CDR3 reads TGTGCCAGCAGTGAGCTGTCACCCCAAGAGACCCAGTACTTC. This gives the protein CASSELSPQETQYF.